A selection of T cell receptor beta chains follows, all from one sample in a study of glioma-infiltrating T cells after dendritic cell vaccination. Clones were sequenced by immunoSEQ multiplex PCR, and TCRdb holds only the in-frame ones, with some missing. The repertoire includes under 100,000 clones, 80% to 90% of them detected once, and roughly 3.2% sits in the top ten. Here the sequenced sample was blood, taken before dendritic cell vaccination. These receptors were taken from a human donor with glioblastoma. The CDR3 runs from the conserved cysteine through the conserved F or W. Fields, in order: J gene, clone size, V gene, D gene, CDR3 protein, CDR3 DNA. D genes are given only for firm matches. Clone size, where shown, is once, few, many, or a class for clones that have expanded.

TRBJ1-6,once,TRBV9,NA,CASSVAGDNASPLHF,TGTGCCAGCAGCGTAGCAGGGGATAATGCTTCACCCCTCCACTTT
TRBJ2-4,NA,TRBV27,TRBD2,CASSLPGGGNIQYF,TGTGCCAGCAGTTTACCTGGGGGGGGGAACATTCAGTACTTC
TRBJ1-2,once,TRBV30,NA,CASGGNGYTF,TGTGCCTCGGGGGGCAATGGCTACACCTTC
TRBJ1-5,NA,TRBV6-6,NA,CASRAFSNQPQHF,TGTGCCAGCAGGGCCTTCAGCAATCAGCCCCAGCATTTT
TRBJ2-5,once,TRBV10-2,TRBD2,CASSESTPSGGNETQYF,TGCGCCAGCAGTGAGTCGACCCCTAGCGGAGGGAACGAGACCCAGTACTTC
TRBJ2-2,NA,TRBV18,TRBD2,CASSPFPLAGTANTGELFF,TGTGCCAGCTCACCATTCCCACTAGCGGGGACCGCGAACACCGGGGAGCTGTTTTTT
TRBJ2-3,NA,TRBV5-1,TRBD1,CASSAAGTGSRDTQYF,TGCGCCAGCAGCGCAGCCGGGACAGGGTCGCGGGATACGCAGTATTTT
TRBJ1-1,few,TRBV4-1,NA,CASSQTVTGGNTEAFF,TGCGCCAGCAGCCAGACCGTGACAGGAGGGAACACTGAAGCTTTCTTT
TRBJ2-2,NA,TRBV5-4,TRBD2,CASSRFVLDPTSGTVGELFF,TGTGCCAGCAGCCGATTTGTCCTTGACCCGACTAGCGGGACGGTCGGGGAGCTGTTTTTT
TRBJ2-7,NA,TRBV5-4,TRBD1,CASRPSGTGVYEQYF,TGTGCCAGCAGACCATCTGGGACAGGGGTCTACGAGCAGTACTTC
TRBJ1-2,NA,TRBV19,TRBD1,CAIRDSDYGYTF,TGTGCCATCCGGGACAGCGACTATGGCTACACCTTC
TRBJ2-3,once,TRBV10-3,TRBD2,CAISPTSGGRGDTQYF,TGTGCCATCAGTCCTACTAGCGGGGGTCGAGGAGATACGCAGTATTTT
TRBJ2-1,once,TRBV5-1,TRBD2,CASTGTSGIGEQFF,TGCGCCAGCACCGGGACTAGCGGGATTGGTGAGCAGTTCTTC
TRBJ2-7,NA,TRBV5-1,NA,CASSLEGDRRAEQYF,TGCGCCAGCAGCCTGGAGGGCGACAGGCGCGCGGAGCAGTACTTC
TRBJ1-1,NA,TRBV5-1,TRBD1,CASSVPGQGTEAFF,TGCGCCAGCAGCGTCCCGGGACAGGGGACTGAAGCTTTCTTT
TRBJ1-2,NA,TRBV6-1,TRBD1,CASSNTAGGHYGYTF,TGTGCCAGCAGCAACACGGCAGGGGGCCACTATGGCTACACCTTC
TRBJ2-2,NA,TRBV7-9,NA,CASSQATGSTGELFF,TGTGCCAGCAGCCAGGCCACAGGGTCCACCGGGGAGCTGTTTTTT
TRBJ2-1,once,TRBV2,NA,CASRSLYNEQFF,TGTGCCAGCAGAAGCCTCTACAATGAGCAGTTCTTC
TRBJ2-5,NA,TRBV7-4,TRBD2,CASSLTPPQRGVLGETQYF,TGTGCCAGCAGCTTGACCCCCCCCCAGCGGGGGGTTCTTGGTGAGACCCAGTACTTC
TRBJ1-1,NA,TRBV30,NA,CAWSFGRRDEAFF,TGTGCCTGGAGTTTCGGGCGCCGGGATGAAGCTTTCTTT
TRBJ1-4,NA,TRBV7-9,TRBD1,CASSQEGQGYEKLFF,TGTGCCAGCAGCCAAGAGGGACAGGGGTATGAAAAACTGTTTTTT
TRBJ1-1,NA,TRBV6-1,NA,CASSDRRGAFF,TGTGCCAGCAGTGACAGGCGGGGAGCTTTCTTT
TRBJ2-3,NA,TRBV6-6,NA,CATGGQSTDTQYF,TGTGCCACCGGGGGACAGTCTACAGATACGCAGTATTTT
TRBJ2-6,NA,TRBV2,NA,CASSSDSFWAPGANVLTF,TGTGCCAGCAGTTCTGACAGCTTCTGGGCCCCTGGGGCCAACGTCCTGACTTTC
TRBJ2-2,NA,TRBV11-2,NA,CASSLGRGSGELFF,TGTGCCAGCAGCTTAGGGCGGGGTAGCGGGGAGCTGTTTTTT
TRBJ2-3,few,TRBV4-1,TRBD2,CASSTSSGRAADPTDTQYF,TGCGCCAGCAGCACTAGCAGCGGGAGGGCCGCCGACCCCACAGATACGCAGTATTTT
TRBJ2-7,NA,TRBV6-1,TRBD2,CASKVGGADREQYF,TGTGCCAGCAAAGTCGGGGGGGCAGATAGGGAGCAGTACTTC
TRBJ1-6,NA,TRBV5-1,NA,CASNLGVLGNSPLHF,TGCGCCAGTAACCTCGGGGTCCTAGGGAATTCACCCCTCCACTTT
TRBJ2-7,NA,TRBV19,TRBD1,CASSISQGASYEQYF,TGTGCCAGTAGTATCAGTCAGGGGGCCTCCTACGAGCAGTACTTC
TRBJ2-1,NA,TRBV5-6,TRBD2,CASSLEPSGSYNEQFF,TGTGCCAGCAGCTTGGAGCCTAGCGGTTCCTACAATGAGCAGTTCTTC
TRBJ1-6,NA,TRBV27,NA,CASSLTDGPLHF,TGTGCCAGCAGTTTGACAGACGGCCCCCTCCACTTT
TRBJ1-2,NA,TRBV30,TRBD1,CAWSESSGTGDGYTF,TGTGCCTGGAGTGAATCATCCGGGACAGGTGATGGCTACACCTTC
TRBJ2-7,NA,TRBV6-1,NA,CASSRHSYEQYF,TGTGCCAGCAGCCGACACTCCTACGAGCAGTACTTC
TRBJ1-5,NA,TRBV6-1,NA,CASSEGNWGGQPQHF,TGTGCCAGCAGTGAAGGAAATTGGGGAGGGCAGCCCCAGCATTTT
TRBJ2-1,NA,TRBV11-2,TRBD2,CASSLVLAGFNNEQFF,TGTGCCAGCAGCTTAGTGCTAGCGGGATTTAACAATGAGCAGTTCTTC
TRBJ2-1,NA,TRBV7-3,TRBD2,CASSLTAPSGANEQFF,TGTGCCAGCAGCTTAACTGCACCTAGCGGGGCAAATGAGCAGTTCTTC
TRBJ2-1,NA,TRBV21-1,NA,CASSKRGTDNEQFF,TGTGCCAGCAGCAAACGTGGGACTGACAATGAGCAGTTCTTC
TRBJ1-4,NA,TRBV5-1,NA,CASSLAGSGVNEKLFF,TGCGCCAGCAGCTTGGCCGGGTCAGGGGTTAATGAAAAACTGTTTTTT
TRBJ2-1,NA,TRBV7-3,TRBD2,CASSSEREVDEQLF,TGTGCCAGCAGTTCGGAGCGGGAAGTAGATGAGCAGCTCTTC
TRBJ1-4,once,TRBV6-1,NA,CASSADMIEKLFF,TGTGCCAGCAGTGCCGACATGATTGAAAAACTGTTTTTT
TRBJ1-3,NA,TRBV5-6,TRBD1,CASSPPGGRNTIYF,TGTGCCAGCAGCCCTCCAGGGGGCAGAAACACCATATATTTT
TRBJ2-3,NA,TRBV5-1,TRBD2,CASSPGLPTDTQYF,TGCGCCAGCAGCCCGGGACTACCAACAGATACGCAGTATTTT
TRBJ1-5,NA,TRBV14,NA,CASSHPGGLKSDQPQHF,TGTGCCAGCAGCCATCCGGGCGGACTAAAATCAGATCAGCCCCAGCATTTT
TRBJ2-3,once,TRBV11-3,TRBD1,CASSLGTGVDTQYF,TGTGCCAGCAGCTTGGGAACAGGGGTGGATACGCAGTATTTT
TRBJ1-2,NA,TRBV5-5,NA,CASSLGAQNYGYTF,TGTGCCAGCAGCTTGGGGGCACAGAACTATGGCTACACCTTC
TRBJ2-1,NA,TRBV2,NA,CASSETGGAGNEQFF,TGTGCCAGCAGTGAAACGGGGGGCGCTGGGAATGAGCAGTTCTTC
TRBJ1-2,NA,TRBV5-1,TRBD1,CASSPDPQGADYGYTF,TGCGCCAGCAGCCCTGATCCACAGGGGGCAGACTATGGCTACACCTTC
TRBJ2-6,NA,TRBV5-1,TRBD1,CASSPGTGGVGGANVLTF,TGCGCCAGCAGTCCCGGGACAGGGGGCGTAGGAGGGGCCAACGTCCTGACTTTC
TRBJ2-3,NA,TRBV2,TRBD1,CASSGQVVTDTQYF,TGTGCCAGCAGCGGACAGGTAGTCACAGATACGCAGTATTTT
TRBJ2-7,NA,TRBV11-2,NA,CASSLAVRSYEQYF,TGTGCCAGCAGCTTAGCGGTGCGATCCTACGAGCAGTACTTC
TRBJ2-3,NA,TRBV6-4,TRBD2,CASSGLAGGPDTQYF,TGTGCCAGCAGTGGACTAGCGGGGGGGCCAGATACGCAGTATTTT
TRBJ2-1,NA,TRBV30,TRBD2,CARDYYNEQFF,TGTGCCCGGGACTACTACAATGAGCAGTTCTTC
TRBJ1-1,once,TRBV9,NA,CASSVGPEYTEAFF,TGTGCCAGCAGCGTAGGCCCAGAATACACTGAAGCTTTCTTT
TRBJ2-3,NA,TRBV2,NA,CASSNRRGGTDTQYF,TGTGCCAGCAGTAACCGGCGGGGTGGCACAGATACGCAGTATTTT
TRBJ2-2,NA,TRBV5-1,TRBD2,CASSRRTSGGANTGELFF,TGCGCCAGCAGCCGGAGGACTAGCGGGGGGGCGAACACCGGGGAGCTGTTTTTT
TRBJ2-1,once,TRBV7-6,TRBD2,CASSRTSGGGNEQFF,TGTGCCAGCAGCCGGACTAGCGGGGGGGGCAATGAGCAGTTCTTC
TRBJ1-2,NA,TRBV6-1,NA,CASSLDTYGYTF,TGTGCCAGCAGTTTGGACACCTATGGCTACACCTTC
TRBJ2-1,NA,TRBV5-3,TRBD2,CARSFPAGGPHEQFF,TGTGCCAGAAGCTTCCCAGCGGGAGGGCCACATGAGCAGTTCTTC
TRBJ1-4,NA,TRBV9,NA,CASSVGGGAGEKLFF,TGTGCCAGCAGCGTAGGAGGAGGGGCGGGGGAAAAACTGTTTTTT
TRBJ1-2,NA,TRBV2,NA,CASSYGLGGYGYTF,TGTGCCAGCAGTTACGGGTTAGGCGGCTATGGCTACACCTTC